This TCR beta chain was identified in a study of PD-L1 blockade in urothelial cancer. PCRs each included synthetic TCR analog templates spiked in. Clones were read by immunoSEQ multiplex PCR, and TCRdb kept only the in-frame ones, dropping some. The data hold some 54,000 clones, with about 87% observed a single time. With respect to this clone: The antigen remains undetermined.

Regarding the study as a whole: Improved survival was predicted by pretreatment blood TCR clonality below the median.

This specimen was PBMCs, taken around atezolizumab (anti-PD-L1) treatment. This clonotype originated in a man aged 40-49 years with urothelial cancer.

CDR3 bases: TGTGCCACCCCTCTTTCCGGGACAGACGGCTACACCTTC. This codes for CATPLSGTDGYTF. V gene TRBV27 combines with J gene TRBJ1-2, with 7 bases matching TRBD1. The CDR3 runs 13 residues. Germline V gives CDR1 MNHEY, CDR2 SMNVEV (reference sequence). Trimming at V came to 10 bases and at J to 8 bases, leaving 13 bases not matched to a gene.